The present entry profiles one T cell receptor (beta chain) with its context. Antigen: not known. This entry comes from a study of graft-versus-host responses after intestinal transplantation. On the study more broadly: The transplants performed in recipients were multivisceral, liver-intestinal, or isolated intestinal. For about three years after anti-thymocyte globulin induction, all recipients took tacrolimus and steroids. Study conclusions and caveats: Clonal ratios of graft-versus-host to host-versus-graft in allografts were high for patients exhibiting graft-donor T cell macrochimerism. Recipient marrow showed GvH clones, some seen first in ileum or blood.

Generated by immunoSEQ multiplex PCR, the TCRdb table keeps only in-frame clones and is missing some. The table lists some 87,000 clones, just under 95% of them singletons. Per the germline V gene, CDR1 is MNHNY and CDR2 is SVGAGI (reference sequence). CDR3 length: 15 residues. V dropped 7 bases and J dropped 2 bases, with 18 bases sitting between them. The V and J genes are TRBV6-6 and TRBJ2-7, with unresolved D. The sample consisted of unstimulated CD8+ T cells sorted from spleen or lymph node cells, taken before transplant. This receptor was taken from a human donor who was the organ donor for an intestinal transplant. CDR3 in amino acids: CASISSEELAYEQYF. Here the CDR3 DNA reads TGTGCCAGCATATCTAGTGAAGAACTCGCCTACGAGCAGTACTTC.